Listed below are T cell receptor beta chains from one sample, sequenced in a study of shared clonotypes between healthy human individuals. The method was immunoSEQ multiplex PCR; TCRdb's version includes in-frame clones alone and lacks a portion of them. The sample has about 1.5 million clones; 95% to 99% are singletons. Sequenced sample: naive CD4+ T cells sorted from blood. Receptors were obtained from a young man in good health. Both conserved end residues are part of each CDR3. Fields, in order: CDR3 DNA, CDR3 protein, clone size, V gene, J gene, CDR3 length, D gene. The D gene is left open where the match is weak. The size of a clone is reported for some rows only, either as once, few or many, or as a class for expanded clones.

DNA: TGTGCCAGCAGCTTAGGGCAGGGGACGGGTTACGAGCAGTACTTC
CDR3: CASSLGQGTGYEQYF
size: -
V: TRBV7-8
J: TRBJ2-7
length: 15
D: -

DNA: TGCGCCACGGGCGCAGGAATGAACACTGAAGCTTTCTTT
CDR3: CATGAGMNTEAFF
size: -
V: TRBV4-3
J: TRBJ1-1
length: 13
D: -

DNA: TGTGCCAGCAGATCAGCGGGAGGGGGGGAGCAGTTCTTC
CDR3: CASRSAGGGEQFF
size: -
V: TRBV5-4
J: TRBJ2-1
length: 13
D: TRBD2

DNA: TGTGCCAGCAGTTTAAAATACAAAGAGACCCAGTACTTC
CDR3: CASSLKYKETQYF
size: -
V: TRBV5-4
J: TRBJ2-5
length: 13
D: -

DNA: TGCGCCAGCAGTCACCAACCTCCCTCAAAGGAGCAGTTCTTC
CDR3: CASSHQPPSKEQFF
size: -
V: TRBV23-1
J: TRBJ2-1
length: 14
D: -

DNA: TGTGCCAGTAGTACTCTTAGTTGGAGGGAAGGGGCTGAAGCTTTCTTT
CDR3: CASSTLSWREGAEAFF
size: -
V: TRBV19
J: TRBJ1-1
length: 16
D: -

DNA: TGTGCCATTCACAGGGGAGGGCTCTCCTCGGGAAACACCATATATTTT
CDR3: CAIHRGGLSSGNTIYF
size: -
V: TRBV2
J: TRBJ1-3
length: 16
D: TRBD1

DNA: TGTGCCAGCAGTCCTCCCCCTTTGAACACTGAAGCTTTCTTT
CDR3: CASSPPPLNTEAFF
size: -
V: TRBV28
J: TRBJ1-1
length: 14
D: -

DNA: TGTGCCAGCAGTTTCCTGACAGGGAGTTACGAGCAGTACTTC
CDR3: CASSFLTGSYEQYF
size: -
V: TRBV27
J: TRBJ2-7
length: 14
D: TRBD1

DNA: TGTGCCAGCAGCCCCAGCGGGAGGGCCGAGGAGACCCAGTACTTC
CDR3: CASSPSGRAEETQYF
size: -
V: TRBV28
J: TRBJ2-5
length: 15
D: TRBD2

DNA: TGTGCCAGCAGTGAAGGACAGTCCCCCTACGAGCAGTACTTC
CDR3: CASSEGQSPYEQYF
size: -
V: TRBV6-1
J: TRBJ2-7
length: 14
D: -

DNA: TGTGCCAGCAGCTTGTGGGGGGCTAGGGAGTACTTC
CDR3: CASSLWGAREYF
size: -
V: TRBV5-6
J: TRBJ2-7
length: 12
D: -

DNA: TGCGCCAGCAGTGCCTTAGCGGGTAACGGTGAGCAGTTCTTC
CDR3: CASSALAGNGEQFF
size: -
V: TRBV10-1
J: TRBJ2-1
length: 14
D: TRBD2

DNA: TGTGCCAGCTCACCCCGAGGATCAGATACGCAGTATTTT
CDR3: CASSPRGSDTQYF
size: once
V: TRBV18
J: TRBJ2-3
length: 13
D: -

DNA: TGTGCCAGCAGTTTCGATTGGGGGACCCCCTTCTACGAGCAGTACTTC
CDR3: CASSFDWGTPFYEQYF
size: -
V: TRBV28
J: TRBJ2-7
length: 16
D: -

DNA: TGTGCCAGCAGCTTCGACCAGGTGAACACTGAAGCTTTCTTT
CDR3: CASSFDQVNTEAFF
size: -
V: TRBV7-9
J: TRBJ1-1
length: 14
D: -

DNA: TGTGCCAGCAGCTTAGTGCGGGACGGTGAGCAGTTCTTC
CDR3: CASSLVRDGEQFF
size: -
V: TRBV11-2
J: TRBJ2-1
length: 13
D: -